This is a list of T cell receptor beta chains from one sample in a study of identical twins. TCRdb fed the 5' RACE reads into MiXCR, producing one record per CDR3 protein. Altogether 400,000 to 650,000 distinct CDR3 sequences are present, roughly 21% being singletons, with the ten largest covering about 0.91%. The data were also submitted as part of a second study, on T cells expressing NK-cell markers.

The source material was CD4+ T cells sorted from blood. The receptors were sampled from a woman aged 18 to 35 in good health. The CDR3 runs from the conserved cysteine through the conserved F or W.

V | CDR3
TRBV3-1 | CASSQGTAHSNQPQHF
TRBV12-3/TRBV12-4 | CASRSTGDTEAFF
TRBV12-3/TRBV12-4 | CASSAYRTPDTEAFF
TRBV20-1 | CSARDGQGHETQYF
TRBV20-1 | CSAREVRTGRYTEAFF
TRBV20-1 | CSARPTTGNTEAFF
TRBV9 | CTSSTGPSSYEQYF
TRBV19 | CASSPRLGRSYEQYF
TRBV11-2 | CASTSTGGAQTQYF
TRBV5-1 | CASSLGGQGTQYF
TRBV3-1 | CASSPPRGEAGELFF